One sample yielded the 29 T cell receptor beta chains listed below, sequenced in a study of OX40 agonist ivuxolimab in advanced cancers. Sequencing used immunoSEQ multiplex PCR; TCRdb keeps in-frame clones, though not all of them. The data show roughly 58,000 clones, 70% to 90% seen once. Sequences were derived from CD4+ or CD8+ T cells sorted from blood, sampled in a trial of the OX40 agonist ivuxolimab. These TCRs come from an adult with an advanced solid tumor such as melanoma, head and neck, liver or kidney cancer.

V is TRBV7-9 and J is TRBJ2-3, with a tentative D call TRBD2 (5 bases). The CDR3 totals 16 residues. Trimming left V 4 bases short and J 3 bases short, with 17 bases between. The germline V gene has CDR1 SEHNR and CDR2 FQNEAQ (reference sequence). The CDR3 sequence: CASSWVAGLETDTQYF. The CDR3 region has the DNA TGTGCCAGCAGCTGGGTAGCCGGACTGGAAACAGATACGCAGTATTTT. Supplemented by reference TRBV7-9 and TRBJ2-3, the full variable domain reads DTGVSQNPRHKITKRGQNVTFRCDPISEHNRLYWYRQTLGQGPEFLTYFQNEAQLEKSRLLSDRFSAERPKGSFSTLEIQRTEQGDSAMYLCASSWVAGLETDTQYFGPGTRLTVL.

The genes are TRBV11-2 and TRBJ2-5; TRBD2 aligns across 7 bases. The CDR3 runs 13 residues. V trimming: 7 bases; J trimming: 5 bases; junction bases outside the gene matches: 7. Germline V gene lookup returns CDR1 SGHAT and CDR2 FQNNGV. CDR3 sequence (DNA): TGTGCCAGCACCCCCCGGGAGGCTGAGACCCAGTACTTC. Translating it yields CASTPREAETQYF.

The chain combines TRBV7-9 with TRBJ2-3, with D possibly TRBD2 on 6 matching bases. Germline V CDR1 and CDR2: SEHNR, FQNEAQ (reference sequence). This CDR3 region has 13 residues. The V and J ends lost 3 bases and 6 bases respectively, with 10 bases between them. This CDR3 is CASSFSGSDTQYF. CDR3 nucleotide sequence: TGTGCCAGCAGCTTCAGCGGGTCCGATACGCAGTATTTT.

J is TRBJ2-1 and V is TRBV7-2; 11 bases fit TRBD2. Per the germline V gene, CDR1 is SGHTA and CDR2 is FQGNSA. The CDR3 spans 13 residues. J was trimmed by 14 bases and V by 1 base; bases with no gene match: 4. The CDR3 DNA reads TGTGCCAGCAGCTTAGATTTAGCGGGGGGGAAGTTCTTC. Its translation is CASSLDLAGGKFF.

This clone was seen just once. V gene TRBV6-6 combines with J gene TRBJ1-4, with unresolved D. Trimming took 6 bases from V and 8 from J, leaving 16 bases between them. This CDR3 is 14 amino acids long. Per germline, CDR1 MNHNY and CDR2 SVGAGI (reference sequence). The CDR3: CASRLGSSREKLFF. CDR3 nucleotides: TGTGCCAGCAGGTTGGGTAGCTCCAGGGAAAAACTGTTTTTT.

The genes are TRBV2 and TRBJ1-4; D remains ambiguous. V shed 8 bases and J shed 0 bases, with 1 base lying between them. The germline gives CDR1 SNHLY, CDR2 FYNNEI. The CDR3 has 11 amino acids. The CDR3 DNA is TGTGCCAGCGCAACTAATGAAAAACTGTTTTTT. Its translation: CASATNEKLFF.

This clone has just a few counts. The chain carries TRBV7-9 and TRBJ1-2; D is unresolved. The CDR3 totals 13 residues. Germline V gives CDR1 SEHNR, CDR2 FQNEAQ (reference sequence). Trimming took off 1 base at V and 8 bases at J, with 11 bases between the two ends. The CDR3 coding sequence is TGTGCCAGCAGCTTAGGAGAGGAGAGAGGCTACACCTTC. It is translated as CASSLGEERGYTF.

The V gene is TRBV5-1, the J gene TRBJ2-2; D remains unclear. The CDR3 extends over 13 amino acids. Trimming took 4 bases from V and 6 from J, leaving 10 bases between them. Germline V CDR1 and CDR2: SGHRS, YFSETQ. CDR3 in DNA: TGCGCCAGCAGCCGGGCAGATGCCGGGGAGCTGTTTTTT. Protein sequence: CASSRADAGELFF.

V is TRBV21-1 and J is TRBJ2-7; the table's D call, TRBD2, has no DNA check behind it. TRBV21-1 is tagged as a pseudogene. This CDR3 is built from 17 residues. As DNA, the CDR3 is TGTGCCAGAACCCGGGACAGGGGGATAGCGGGAGTCTACGAGCAGTACTTC. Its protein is CARTRDRGIAGVYEQYF.

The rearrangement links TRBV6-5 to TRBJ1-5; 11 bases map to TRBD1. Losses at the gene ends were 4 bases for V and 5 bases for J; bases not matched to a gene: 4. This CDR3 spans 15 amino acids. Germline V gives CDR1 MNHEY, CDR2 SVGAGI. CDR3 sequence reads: CASSLGQGDHQPQHF. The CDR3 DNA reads TGTGCCAGCAGTTTGGGACAGGGGGACCATCAGCCCCAGCATTTT.

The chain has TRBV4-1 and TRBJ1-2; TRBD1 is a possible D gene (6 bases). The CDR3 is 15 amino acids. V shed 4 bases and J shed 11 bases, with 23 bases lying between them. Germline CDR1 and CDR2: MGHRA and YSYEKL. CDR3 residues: CASSPIRRTDREYTF. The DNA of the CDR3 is TGCGCCAGCAGCCCCATTAGACGGACAGATCGAGAATACACCTTC.

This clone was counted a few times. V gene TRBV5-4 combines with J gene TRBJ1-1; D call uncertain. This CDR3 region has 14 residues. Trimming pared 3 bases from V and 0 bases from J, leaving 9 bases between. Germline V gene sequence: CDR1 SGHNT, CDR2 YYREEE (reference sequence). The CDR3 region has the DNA TGTGCCAGCAGCTCATCTAGGTTGAACACTGAAGCTTTCTTT. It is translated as CASSSSRLNTEAFF.

CDR3 DNA: TGTGCCAGTAGTATACAAGCCGACAGGCCGAATTCACCCCTCCACTTT. It specifies CASSIQADRPNSPLHF. The rearrangement joins TRBV19 to TRBJ1-6; TRBD1 is a possible D gene (6 bases). V shed 2 bases and J shed 7 bases, with 15 bases lying between them. The CDR3 spans 16 residues. Germline lookup yields CDR1 LNHDA and CDR2 SQIVND (reference sequence).

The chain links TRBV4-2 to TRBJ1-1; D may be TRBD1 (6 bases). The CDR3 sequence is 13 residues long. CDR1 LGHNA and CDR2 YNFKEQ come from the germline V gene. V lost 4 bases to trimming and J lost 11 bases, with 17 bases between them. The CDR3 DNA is TGTGCCAGCAGCCCCCAGGGGAGGGGAAAGGCTTTCTTT. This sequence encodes CASSPQGRGKAFF.

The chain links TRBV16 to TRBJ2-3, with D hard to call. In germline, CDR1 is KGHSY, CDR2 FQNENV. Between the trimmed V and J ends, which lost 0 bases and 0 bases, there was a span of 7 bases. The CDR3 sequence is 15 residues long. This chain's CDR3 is CASSQSARSTDTQYF. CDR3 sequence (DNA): TGTGCCAGCAGCCAATCCGCCAGGAGCACAGATACGCAGTATTTT. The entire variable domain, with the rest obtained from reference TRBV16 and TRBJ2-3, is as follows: GEEVAQTPKHLVRGEGQKAKLYCAPIKGHSYVFWYQQVLKNEFKFLISFQNENVFDETGMPKERFSAKCLPNSPCSLEIQATKLEDSAVYFCASSQSARSTDTQYFGPGTRLTVL.

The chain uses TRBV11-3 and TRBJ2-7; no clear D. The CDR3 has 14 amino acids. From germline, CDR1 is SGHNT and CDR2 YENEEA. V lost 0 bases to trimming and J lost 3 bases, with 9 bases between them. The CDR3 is CASSLDRTNYEQYF. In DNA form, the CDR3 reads TGTGCCAGCAGCTTAGATAGAACAAACTACGAGCAGTACTTC.

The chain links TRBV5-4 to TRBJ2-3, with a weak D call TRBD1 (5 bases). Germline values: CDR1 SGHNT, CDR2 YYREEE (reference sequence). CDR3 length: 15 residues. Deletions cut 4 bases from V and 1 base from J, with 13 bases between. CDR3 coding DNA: TGTGCCAGCAGCCCCGACAGACCCGGCACAGATACGCAGTATTTT. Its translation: CASSPDRPGTDTQYF.

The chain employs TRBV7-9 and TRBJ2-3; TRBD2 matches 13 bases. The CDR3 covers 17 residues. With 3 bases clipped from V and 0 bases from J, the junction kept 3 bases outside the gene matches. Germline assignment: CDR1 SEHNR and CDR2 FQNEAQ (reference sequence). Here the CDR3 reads CASSLRTSGGSTDTQYF. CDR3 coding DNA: TGTGCCAGCAGCTTGCGGACTAGCGGGGGAAGCACAGATACGCAGTATTTT.

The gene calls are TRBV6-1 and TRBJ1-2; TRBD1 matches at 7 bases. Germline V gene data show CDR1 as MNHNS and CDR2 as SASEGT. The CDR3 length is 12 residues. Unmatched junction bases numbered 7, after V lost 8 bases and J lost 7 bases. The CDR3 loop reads CASGDRDVGYTF. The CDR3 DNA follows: TGTGCCAGCGGAGACAGGGATGTTGGCTACACCTTC.

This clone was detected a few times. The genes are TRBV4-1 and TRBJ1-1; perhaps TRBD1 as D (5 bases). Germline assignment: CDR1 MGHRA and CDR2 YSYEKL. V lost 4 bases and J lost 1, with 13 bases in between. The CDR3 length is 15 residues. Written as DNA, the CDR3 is TGCGCCAGCAGCCTAAGGGGCGGAACGAACACTGAAGCTTTCTTT. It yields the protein CASSLRGGTNTEAFF.

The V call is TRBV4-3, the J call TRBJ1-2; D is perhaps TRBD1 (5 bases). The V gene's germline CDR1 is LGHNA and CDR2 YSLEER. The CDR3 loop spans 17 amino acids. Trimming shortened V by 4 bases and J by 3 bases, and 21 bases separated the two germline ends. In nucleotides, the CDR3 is TGCGCCAGCAGCCCCCGCCCCCCCGGGGCAGGAGACTATGGCTACACCTTC. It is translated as CASSPRPPGAGDYGYTF.

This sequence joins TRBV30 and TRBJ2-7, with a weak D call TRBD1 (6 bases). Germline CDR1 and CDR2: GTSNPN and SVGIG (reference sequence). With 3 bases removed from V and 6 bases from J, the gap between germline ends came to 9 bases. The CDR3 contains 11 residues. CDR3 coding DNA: TGTGCCTGGAGACAGGGTTCCGAGCAGTACTTC. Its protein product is CAWRQGSEQYF.

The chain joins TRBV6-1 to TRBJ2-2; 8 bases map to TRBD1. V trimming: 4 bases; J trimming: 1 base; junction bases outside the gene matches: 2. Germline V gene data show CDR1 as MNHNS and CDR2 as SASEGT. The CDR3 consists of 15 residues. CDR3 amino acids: CASSGGTGNTGELFF. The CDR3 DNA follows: TGTGCCAGCAGTGGGGGGACAGGGAACACCGGGGAGCTGTTTTTT.

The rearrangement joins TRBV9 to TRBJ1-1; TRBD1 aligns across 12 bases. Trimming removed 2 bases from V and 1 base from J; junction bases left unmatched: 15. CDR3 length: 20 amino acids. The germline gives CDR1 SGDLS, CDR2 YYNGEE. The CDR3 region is CASSVSAKGQGARRNTEAFF. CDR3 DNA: TGTGCCAGCAGCGTCTCCGCAAAGGGACAGGGGGCAAGAAGGAACACTGAAGCTTTCTTT.

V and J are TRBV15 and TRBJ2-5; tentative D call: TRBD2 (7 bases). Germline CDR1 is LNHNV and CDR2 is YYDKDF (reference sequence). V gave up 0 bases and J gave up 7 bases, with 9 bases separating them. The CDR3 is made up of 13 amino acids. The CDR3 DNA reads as TGTGCCACCAGCAGAGATCGGGGGGCGACCCAGTACTTC. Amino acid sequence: CATSRDRGATQYF.

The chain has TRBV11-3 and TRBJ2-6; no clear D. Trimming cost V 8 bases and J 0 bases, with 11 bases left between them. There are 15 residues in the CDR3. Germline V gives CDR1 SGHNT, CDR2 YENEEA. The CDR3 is CASLAPGSGANVLTF. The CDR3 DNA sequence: TGTGCCAGCTTGGCTCCCGGCTCTGGGGCCAACGTCCTGACTTTC.

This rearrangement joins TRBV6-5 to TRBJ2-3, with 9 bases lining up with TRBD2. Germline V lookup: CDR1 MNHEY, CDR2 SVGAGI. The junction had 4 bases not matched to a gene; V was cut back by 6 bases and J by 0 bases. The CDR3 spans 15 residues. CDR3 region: CASRLAGRSTDTQYF. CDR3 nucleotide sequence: TGTGCCAGCAGGCTAGCGGGAAGGAGCACAGATACGCAGTATTTT.

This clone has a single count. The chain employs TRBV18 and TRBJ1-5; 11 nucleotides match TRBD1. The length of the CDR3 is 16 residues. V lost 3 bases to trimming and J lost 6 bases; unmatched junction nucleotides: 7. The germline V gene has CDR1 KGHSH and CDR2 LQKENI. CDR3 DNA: TGTGCCAGCTCACCCTGGGGACAGGGGGAGCGTCAGCCCCAGCATTTT. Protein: CASSPWGQGERQPQHF.

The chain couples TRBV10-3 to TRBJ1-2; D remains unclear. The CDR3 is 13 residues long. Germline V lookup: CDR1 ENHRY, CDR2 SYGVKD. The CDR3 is CASSGHFFYGYTF. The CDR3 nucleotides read TGTGCGTCTAGTGGGCACTTCTTTTATGGCTACACCTTC.